Sequencing of this T cell receptor beta chain was carried out in a study of CD8+CD57+ T cells in acquired aplastic anemia (dated by TCRdb to the late 2010s). Turning to the overall study: Extracted DNA from sorted CD4+ and CD8+ cells averaged approximately 3 ug, ranging from roughly 0.17 to 27.4 ug. CD8+CD57+ expansion was defined as a frequency above the mean frequency observed in healthy subjects. On the study overall, not on this receptor specifically: CD8+ Simpson's diversity did not differ significantly between patients and healthy controls (P=0.060). Fewer than 30 CD8+ CDR3 sequences were found in both patients and controls but appeared to be highly expressed in patients and within the immunodominant clones of the patients.

Profiling of TCR beta VDJ combinations and CDR3 sequences used genomic DNA as the template. An Illumina HiSeq 2000 was used for TCR repertoire sequencing. In the authors' own workflow: TRBV/TRBJ rearrangement plots, CDR3 size and DJ length profiles, and Simpson's diversity index were used to evaluate the repertoires. Whichever DNA sequence was most abundant in the deep sequencing data was defined as the immunodominant clone. CDR3 amino acid sequences were screened for sharing across subjects and were compared with published repertoires and the VDJdb database. TCRdb applied fastp at Q25 and MiXCR to the public reads, then kept only in-frame beta chains. Rows merge per CDR3 protein into single entries with the most common DNA and genes. The V and J calls, along with clone size, are taken from TCRdb and not from the paper's own processing. In all, the sample holds under 250,000 distinct CDR3 sequences, and around 45% of those were seen once. The ten largest clones capture 7% to 9.5% of the sample.

Via the germline V gene (reference sequence), CDR1 is PRHDT and CDR2 FYEKMQ. V is pared back by 8 bases and J by 7 bases, with 11 bases lying between the germline termini. CDR3 length: 11 amino acids, cysteine to phenylalanine. The CDR3 DNA has 33 bases and is translated from base 1. Patients chosen for sequencing had shown expansion of CD8+CD57+ cells by flow cytometry. Every patient had a diagnosis of severe acquired aplastic anemia based on International Study of Aplastic Anemia and Agranulocytosis and Camitta criteria. No therapy had been received by the patients at the time of blood sampling. In this study, sorted CD4+ and CD8+ T cells from the blood of healthy subjects and of severe aplastic anemia patients had their TCR repertoires deep-sequenced. In the USA, patient enrollment took place under clinicaltrials.gov protocols 00001620, 01623167, 00001397, 00071045, 00081523 and 00961064. Ficoll-Paque density gradient centrifugation was used to isolate peripheral blood mononuclear cells. CD4+ and CD8+ T cells were sorted by FACS or magnetic beads before DNA extraction.

This clonotype was seen repeatedly, ten times or more. Its antigen specificity is not known. No clone much larger than this one lies a single base away; base qualities are absent. The material sequenced was sorted CD4+, CD8+, or CD8+CD57+ T cells (not recorded which) from PBMCs. The receptor chain draws on TRBV13 and TRBJ1-1; 5 matching bases give a weak D call of TRBD1. This clonotype originated in a human donor with aplastic anemia. The DNA sequence follows: TGTGCCAGCTTCCGGGGCGGTGAAGCTTTCTTT. Translated, this gives CASFRGGEAFF.